This T cell receptor (beta chain) was sequenced in a study of cytomegalovirus exposure and HLA in healthy donors. General observations from the study: On later analysis, the bulk of CMV-associated TCR beta chains appeared to be HLA-restricted.

Turning to this clone: What it binds is unknown.

Use of 60 Vbeta and 13 Jbeta primers characterized the PCR. In the original analysis: Later, 80 million or so unique TCR beta chains were counted in an analysis, and roughly 11 million of them were shared. Libraries were prepared by immunoSEQ multiplex PCR; TCRdb keeps only in-frame clonotypes and omits some of them. V, J and clone size are taken as reported in that table, and D and trimming were inferred from the DNA itself. The data hold around 87,000 clones, with approximately 81% observed a single time. CDR3 size: 14 residues. Trimming took off 1 base at V and 6 bases at J, with 10 bases between the two ends.

Material: PBMCs. The source is a girl aged 2 to 9 in good health and CMV-seropositive. The chain has TRBV5-3 and TRBJ1-4, with D uncertain. TRBV5-3 is annotated as an ORF whose role is uncertain. The CDR3 spells CARSLRQVYEKLFF. CDR3 DNA sequence: TGTGCCAGAAGCTTGCGGCAGGTGTATGAAAAACTGTTTTTT.